These 16 T cell receptor beta chains share one sample of origin, sequenced in a study of CD8+CD57+ T cells in acquired aplastic anemia. Genomic DNA constituted the template upon which TCR beta VDJ and CDR3 profiling was performed. MiXCR, applied by TCRdb to the reads, yields one record per CDR3 protein. The sample lists approximately 170,000 distinct CDR3 sequences, roughly half occurring once. Sequencing input: sorted CD4+, CD8+, or CD8+CD57+ T cells (not recorded which) from PBMCs. The receptor set was obtained from a human donor in good health, serving as a control.

This clonotype appeared many times. CDR3 amino acids: CASSLHGATNYGYTF. CDR3 nucleotides: TGTGCCAGCAGCTTACATGGGGCAACTAACTATGGCTACACCTTC. V gene TRBV7-8 combines with J gene TRBJ1-2; D perhaps matches TRBD1 (5 bases). The V gene lost 2 bases and the J gene lost 0 bases, with 10 bases spanning the gap. The CDR3 covers 15 residues. The germline CDR1 and CDR2 sequences are SGHVS and FQNEAQ.

The chain uses TRBV6-4 and TRBJ2-1; D unresolved. Trimming removed 2 bases from V and 0 bases from J, with 8 bases in between. This CDR3 contains 15 residues. Germline-derived CDR1 and CDR2 are MRHNA and SNTAGT. This CDR3 reads CASSDRADSYNEQFF. The CDR3 DNA is TGTGCCAGCAGTGACAGGGCCGACTCCTACAATGAGCAGTTCTTC.

This clonotype was seen many times. This sequence joins TRBV15 and TRBJ2-1; either TRBD1 or TRBD2 may fit D (5 bases each). The CDR3 has 12 residues. The germline CDR1 and CDR2 sequences are LNHNV and YYDKDF (reference sequence). With 5 bases removed from V and 8 bases from J, the gap between germline ends came to 10 bases. The CDR3 DNA follows: TGTGCCACCAGCGTTCAGGGAGATGAGCAGTTCTTC. It specifies CATSVQGDEQFF.

This clonotype came up a few times. The chain employs TRBV7-2 and TRBJ2-7, with 7 bases aligning to TRBD1. With 5 bases clipped from V and 0 bases from J, the junction kept 7 bases outside the gene matches. The CDR3 is made up of 15 amino acids. Per the germline V gene, CDR1 is SGHTA and CDR2 is FQGNSA. The CDR3 loop reads CASSKRDSNSYEQYF. CDR3 DNA: TGTGCCAGCAGCAAACGGGACAGTAACTCCTACGAGCAGTACTTC.

The V and J genes are TRBV19 and TRBJ2-5; 9 bases are a match to TRBD1. The germline gives CDR1 LNHDA, CDR2 SQIVND (reference sequence). V lost 3 bases and J lost 0; bases outside the gene matches: 14. CDR3 length: 19 residues. In DNA, the CDR3 is TGTGCCAGTAGTATCTGGGACAGGGATCGGGTTACAGACCAAGAGACCCAGTACTTC. This sequence encodes CASSIWDRDRVTDQETQYF.

This clonotype was counted ten times or more. The gene calls are TRBV30 and TRBJ2-3; 8 bases match TRBD1. Germline-derived CDR1 and CDR2 are GTSNPN and SVGIG (reference sequence). The junction had 3 bases not matched to a gene; V was cut back by 5 bases and J by 2 bases. The length of the CDR3 is 13 residues. The CDR3 region has the DNA TGTGCCTGGGACAGGGGAACCACAGATACGCAGTATTTT. Translated: CAWDRGTTDTQYF.

The table lists this clonotype with many counts. The V and J genes are TRBV6-2 or TRBV6-3 and TRBJ2-2, with TRBD2 matching 7 bases. J lost 7 bases, V lost 6 bases, and 11 bases had no gene match. CDR1 and CDR2 (germline): MNHEY, SVGEGT. The CDR3 contains 15 residues. CDR3 in DNA: TGTGCCAGCAGCCGAACGTCACTAGCGATCGGGGAGCTGTTTTTT. Its protein product is CASSRTSLAIGELFF.

The chain couples TRBV4-3 to TRBJ1-2; D possibly corresponds to TRBD1 (5 bases). The V gene lost 1 base and the J gene lost 4 bases, with 22 bases spanning the gap. The CDR3 spans 18 residues. Germline values: CDR1 LGHNA, CDR2 YSLEER. The DNA of the CDR3 is TGCGCCAGCAGCCAAGTTCCTAGGGGACCGAACAGACTCTATGGCTACACCTTC. As protein: CASSQVPRGPNRLYGYTF.

This clonotype was detected a few times. This chain links TRBV30 with TRBJ2-3; 7 bases match TRBD1. The length of the CDR3 is 14 residues. Germline CDR1 GTSNPN, CDR2 SVGIG (reference sequence). V lost 0 bases to trimming and J lost 6 bases; unmatched junction nucleotides: 6. The DNA for the CDR3 is TGTGCCTGGAGTGTCGTAGGGGGCGTTGATACGCAGTATTTT. This translates into CAWSVVGGVDTQYF.

This clonotype appeared a few times. The chain employs TRBV27 and TRBJ2-5; no firm D call. Germline CDR1 MNHEY, CDR2 SMNVEV (reference sequence). V was pared by 3 bases and J by 7 bases, with 15 bases between. This CDR3 has 14 residues. In DNA form, the CDR3 reads TGTGCCAGCAGTTTGAAAGCGATGGTTTCGACCCAGTACTTC. It yields the protein CASSLKAMVSTQYF.

Concerning this clonotype: One junction end disagrees with the germline gene, perhaps due to a read error. V and J are TRBV20-1 and TRBJ2-7; 11 bases are a match to TRBD1. Germline V gene lookup returns CDR1 DFQATT and CDR2 SNEGSKA (reference sequence). There are 10 residues in the CDR3. CDR3 residues: CSPGQGDPNF. For the CDR3, the DNA is TGCAGCCCGGGACAGGGGGACCCCAACTTC.

Ten or more counts support this clonotype. CDR3 sequence reads: CASRWTGGEKNSPLHF. DNA of the CDR3: TGTGCCAGCAGATGGACAGGGGGCGAAAAAAATTCACCCCTCCACTTT. This chain links TRBV28 with TRBJ1-6, with 11 bases fitting TRBD1. This CDR3 is 16 amino acids long. The V gene's germline CDR1 is MDHEN and CDR2 SYDVKM. V was clipped by 6 bases and J by 7 bases; unmatched bases: 8.

With respect to this clonotype: Given a much more abundant clone one base away, this may be a read error. The CDR3 region has the DNA TGTGCCACCAGCGGAGATTTGAAGGGTTATGGCTACACCTTC. This codes for CATSGDLKGYGYTF. The gene calls are TRBV15 and TRBJ1-2; D gene uncertain. CDR1 is LNHNV, CDR2 YYDKDF, per germline (reference sequence). The CDR3 is made up of 14 amino acids.

The V call is TRBV11-2, the J call TRBJ1-6; perhaps TRBD1 as D (6 bases). The CDR3 is made up of 15 amino acids. The germline V gene has CDR1 SGHAT and CDR2 FQNNGV. CDR3 DNA: TGTGCTAGAAGCCCTCGGCAGGGGATTAATTCACCCCTCCACTTT. This encodes CARSPRQGINSPLHF.

This clonotype was detected once. The chain's CDR3 is CASSQDLGAGTYTEAFF. The CDR3 bases are TGCGCCAGCAGCCAAGATCTTGGGGCAGGGACGTACACTGAAGCTTTCTTT. The V and J genes are TRBV4-3 and TRBJ1-1; possible D gene TRBD1, 5 bases. V was clipped by 0 bases and J by 3 bases, with 17 bases between them. CDR1 LGHNA and CDR2 YSLEER come from the germline V gene. This CDR3 region has 17 residues.

This clonotype has just one count. This may stem from a read error, because a much larger clone lies one nucleotide away. The V call is TRBV7-9, the J call TRBJ2-5, with 8 bases fitting TRBD1. Germline V gene lookup returns CDR1 SEHNR and CDR2 FQNEAQ (reference sequence). The CDR3 consists of 15 residues. CDR3 region: CASSPVTGAQETRYF. CDR3 nucleotides: TGTGCCAGCAGCCCGGTGACAGGGGCGCAAGAGACCCGGTACTTC.